A single sample is the source of the 9 T cell receptor beta chains below, sequenced in a study of T cells after yellow fever vaccination. TCRdb used MiXCR to reprocess the 5' RACE reads, holding one entry per CDR3 protein. The data show roughly 150,000 distinct CDR3 sequences, almost 7% seen once. The sample in question was CD4+ T cells sorted from PBMCs, obtained 5 to 6 days after the first yellow fever vaccination. The receptors were gathered from a man in his late teens or twenties who received the YFV17D yellow fever vaccine.

This clonotype was counted at least ten times. V and J are TRBV2 and TRBJ1-4; D gene unclear. CDR1 and CDR2 (germline): SNHLY, FYNNEI. Trimming removed 7 bases from V and 10 bases from J, with 10 bases in between. The CDR3 runs to 11 residues. The CDR3 nucleotides are TGTGCCAGCACTGAGGAGGGAAAACTGTTTTTT. This gives the protein CASTEEGKLFF.

The rearrangement uses TRBV5-1 and TRBJ1-6, with unresolved D. The germline V gene has CDR1 SGHRS and CDR2 YFSETQ. The length of the CDR3 is 16 residues. V gave up 5 bases and J gave up 7 bases, with 19 bases separating them. DNA of the CDR3: TGCGCCAGCAGGACCTCCTCCGGAGCCGACAATTCACCCCTCCACTTT. It is translated as CASRTSSGADNSPLHF.

In regard to this clonotype: At one end the junction does not follow the germline gene, possibly because of a read error. The chain links TRBV4-1 to TRBJ1-3; D not resolved. The CDR3 covers 16 residues. Germline values: CDR1 MGHRA, CDR2 YSYEKL. The CDR3 nucleotides are TGCGTCAGCAGCCCCGGGTTGGGTAACTCTGGAAACACCATATATTTT. Translating it yields CVSSPGLGNSGNTIYF.

Regarding this clonotype: A much larger clone lies one base from this, so it may be a read error. The chain carries TRBV6-2 or TRBV6-3 and TRBJ1-2; D is unresolved. The germline V gene encodes CDR1 MNHEY and CDR2 SVGEGT. Trimming stripped 8 bases from V and 5 bases from J, with 15 bases between. The CDR3 is made up of 13 amino acids. DNA of the CDR3: TGTGCCAGCGCCACGGAACTAAAGTATGGCTACACCTTC. Its translation is CASATELKYGYTF.

The chain recombines TRBV14 with TRBJ1-1, with D unclear. This CDR3 is 13 amino acids long. Germline values: CDR1 SGHDN, CDR2 FVKESK. V dropped 2 bases and J dropped 6 bases, with 10 bases sitting between them. In DNA form, the CDR3 reads TGTGCCAGCAGCCAATATTTCGTTCCTGAAGCTTTCTTT. Translated, it gives CASSQYFVPEAFF.

The gene calls are TRBV12-3 or TRBV12-4 and TRBJ1-2, with TRBD1 as a possible D gene (6 bases). The CDR3 totals 14 residues. V lost 10 bases to trimming and J lost 1 base, with 16 bases between them. CDR3 protein: CANSDRQNNYGYTF. The DNA for the CDR3 is TGTGCCAACTCGGACAGACAGAATAACTATGGCTACACCTTC.

This sequence joins TRBV14 and TRBJ2-1; 7 bases are a match to TRBD1. J lost 9 bases, V lost 3 bases, and 11 bases had no gene match. Germline CDR1 reads SGHDN; CDR2 reads FVKESK. CDR3 length equals 15 residues. CDR3 residues: CASSHRQGSSTEQFF. In DNA form, the CDR3 reads TGTGCCAGCAGCCACCGACAGGGAAGTAGTACTGAGCAGTTCTTC.

This clonotype was observed many times. The chain combines TRBV28 with TRBJ2-7, with TRBD2 identical over 15 bases. V trimming: 10 bases; J trimming: 3 bases; junction bases outside the gene matches: 13. CDR1 MDHEN and CDR2 SYDVKM come from the germline V gene. The CDR3 covers 17 residues. Here the CDR3 DNA reads TGTGCCACCTACCAACCCGGGACTAGCGGGGGGAACTACGAGCAGTACGTC. This codes for CATYQPGTSGGNYEQYV.

A few counts support this clonotype. The chain is built from TRBV9 and TRBJ1-1; D is uncertain. The CDR3 consists of 16 residues. Trimming took off 6 bases at V and 2 bases at J, with 20 bases between the two ends. Germline CDR1 and CDR2: SGDLS and YYNGEE. CDR3 DNA sequence: TGTGCCAGCACCACGGACCCCTATACGGGAAACACTGAAGCTTTCTTT. Translation: CASTTDPYTGNTEAFF.